A single sample is the source of the 18 T cell receptor beta chains below, sequenced in a study of blood T cell repertoires in COVID-19. The table came from immunoSEQ multiplex PCR; TCRdb's copy has only in-frame clones and leaves some out. This sample has roughly 120,000 clones, with roughly nine tenths found just once. The sample was peripheral blood. The receptor set was obtained from a middle-aged man with acute or convalescent COVID-19.

This clone was seen once. This specimen includes other DNA sequences encoding the same CDR3. The genes are TRBV9 and TRBJ1-1; 7 bases line up with TRBD1. Germline V gene sequence: CDR1 SGDLS, CDR2 YYNGEE. The CDR3 extends over 13 amino acids. The J segment lost 5 bases and the V segment lost 3 bases, leaving 4 bases of the junction unmatched. This chain's CDR3 is CASSGTGVTEAFF. The CDR3 DNA sequence: TGTGCCAGCAGCGGTACAGGGGTGACTGAAGCTTTCTTT.

The CDR3 DNA reads TGTGCCACCTCGACTGGATTCACAGATACGCAGTATTTT. It codes for CATSTGFTDTQYF. The chain has TRBV2 and TRBJ2-3, with unresolved D. The V gene lost 10 bases and the J gene lost 2 bases, with 13 bases spanning the gap. CDR1 and CDR2 (germline): SNHLY, FYNNEI. The CDR3 is made up of 13 amino acids.

This clone was recorded only once. The chain recombines TRBV6-1 with TRBJ1-3; D remains unclear. The CDR3 covers 16 residues. Between the trimmed V and J ends, which lost 2 bases and 0 bases, there was a span of 11 bases. The germline gives CDR1 MNHNS, CDR2 SASEGT. CDR3 nucleotides: TGTGCCAGCAGTGAAATTGCAACAGTCTCTGGAAACACCATATATTTT. Translated: CASSEIATVSGNTIYF.

The chain links TRBV12-5 to TRBJ2-2, with D tentatively TRBD2 (5 bases). The V gene lost 5 bases and the J gene lost 0 bases, with 7 bases spanning the gap. The CDR3 loop spans 14 amino acids. Germline V gene lookup returns CDR1 LGHNT and CDR2 FRNRAP. The CDR3 sequence is CASGRGSNTGELFF. The CDR3, as DNA: TGTGCTAGTGGTAGAGGGTCGAACACCGGGGAGCTGTTTTTT.

The J gene is TRBJ2-5, the V gene TRBV5-4; 8 bases align to TRBD1. Germline V gene data show CDR1 as SGHNT and CDR2 as YYREEE (reference sequence). Trimming removed 4 bases from V and 4 bases from J; junction bases left unmatched: 9. CDR3 length: 15 residues. The CDR3 DNA follows: TGTGCCAGCAGCCCCGCGGACAGGGCGAGAGAGACCCAGTACTTC. This encodes CASSPADRARETQYF.

The gene calls are TRBV11-3 and TRBJ1-3; D is possibly TRBD1 (5 bases). The CDR3 is made up of 14 amino acids. Germline V gene data show CDR1 as SGHNT and CDR2 as YENEEA. Trimming removed 6 bases at V and 0 bases at J, with 9 bases between. CDR3 residues: CASSPGVSGNTIYF. DNA for the CDR3: TGTGCCAGCAGTCCGGGGGTCTCTGGAAACACCATATATTTT.

The rearrangement uses TRBV7-6 and TRBJ2-7, with 7 bases aligning to TRBD2. The J segment lost 2 bases and the V segment lost 1 base, leaving 5 bases of the junction unmatched. CDR1 is SGHVS and CDR2 is FNYEAQ in the germline V gene. CDR3 length: 15 amino acids. The CDR3 DNA reads as TGTGCCAGCAGCTTAGAGGGCGGGAGACCCTACGAGCAGTACTTC. This encodes CASSLEGGRPYEQYF.

The chain links TRBV9 to TRBJ2-1; 7 nucleotides line up with TRBD2. The germline V gene encodes CDR1 SGDLS and CDR2 YYNGEE. Losses at the gene ends were 4 bases for V and 10 bases for J; bases not matched to a gene: 11. The CDR3 is 14 residues long. The CDR3: CASSLGLPAGEQFF. The CDR3 DNA reads TGTGCCAGCAGCTTGGGACTACCCGCGGGAGAGCAGTTCTTC. Full variable domain (outside the CDR3, taken from reference TRBV9 and TRBJ2-1): DSGVTQTPKHLITATGQRVTLRCSPRSGDLSVYWYQQSLDQGLQFLIQYYNGEERAKGNILERFSAQQFPDLHSELNLSSLELGDSALYFCASSLGLPAGEQFFGPGTRLTVL.

The chain is built from TRBV18 and TRBJ1-1; D is ambiguous. The CDR3 length is 14 residues. Germline CDR1 KGHSH, CDR2 LQKENI. V was clipped by 2 bases and J by 1 base, with 8 bases between them. CDR3 nucleotide sequence: TGTGCCAGCTCACCAGAGGGTTGGAACACTGAAGCTTTCTTT. Translated, it gives CASSPEGWNTEAFF. The variable domain in full, completed from reference TRBV18 and TRBJ1-1, reads NAGVMQNPRHLVRRRGQEARLRCSPMKGHSHVYWYRQLPEEGLKFMVYLQKENIIDESGMPKERFSAEFPKEGPSILRIQQVVRGDSAAYFCASSPEGWNTEAFFGQGTRLTVV.

The gene calls are TRBV11-3 and TRBJ2-1, with 9 bases matching TRBD2. The V gene end was trimmed by 2 bases and the J gene end by 4 bases; junction bases not matched to a gene: 3. The CDR3 runs to 15 residues. Germline CDR1 reads SGHNT; CDR2 reads YENEEA. The chain's CDR3 is CASSLIAGDYNEQFF. The CDR3 bases are TGTGCCAGCAGCTTAATAGCGGGAGATTACAATGAGCAGTTCTTC. The variable domain in full, completed from reference TRBV11-3 and TRBJ2-1, reads EAGVVQSPRYKIIEKKQPVAFWCNPISGHNTLYWYLQNLGQGPELLIRYENEEAVDDSQLPKDRFSAERLKGVDSTLKIQPAELGDSAVYLCASSLIAGDYNEQFFGPGTRLTVL.

V gene TRBV5-1 combines with J gene TRBJ2-6; TRBD1 matches at 8 bases. With 4 bases clipped from V and 2 bases from J, the junction kept 2 bases outside the gene matches. Germline V gene lookup returns CDR1 SGHRS and CDR2 YFSETQ. The CDR3 runs 15 residues. For the CDR3, the DNA is TGCGCCAGCAGCAAACAGGGGGCTGGGGCCAACGTCCTGACTTTC. This gives the protein CASSKQGAGANVLTF.

The J gene is TRBJ2-3, the V gene TRBV3-1 (or the pseudogene TRBV3-2), with a tentative D call TRBD1 (6 bases). Trimming left V 3 bases short and J 3 bases short, with 10 bases between. This CDR3 region has 14 residues. The germline gives CDR1 LGHDT, CDR2 YNNKEL (reference sequence). CDR3 DNA sequence: TGTGCCAGCAGCCACTCGGACAGAACAGATACGCAGTATTTT. Protein sequence: CASSHSDRTDTQYF.

This chain links TRBV20-1 with TRBJ1-2; 12 bases align to TRBD1. Germline values: CDR1 DFQATT, CDR2 SNEGSKA (reference sequence). Trimming took 3 bases from V and 8 from J; bases not matched to a gene: 7. This CDR3 has 14 amino acids. The CDR3 DNA is TGCAGTGCTAGTAGGGGACAGGGGGCGCGGGGCTACACCTTC. Its protein product is CSASRGQGARGYTF.

This chain joins TRBV28 and TRBJ2-1, with 7 bases that match TRBD2. The CDR3 has 14 amino acids. Germline V gene data show CDR1 as MDHEN and CDR2 as SYDVKM. With 4 bases clipped from V and 7 bases from J, the junction kept 7 bases outside the gene matches. CDR3 protein: CASSSPAGGNEQFF. DNA of the CDR3: TGTGCCAGCAGTTCCCCGGCCGGGGGGAATGAGCAGTTCTTC.

The genes are TRBV5-6 and TRBJ1-2, with a weak D call TRBD1 (5 bases). The germline CDR1 and CDR2 sequences are SGHDT and YYEEEE. The CDR3 runs to 14 residues. Trimming removed 0 bases from V and 4 bases from J, with 10 bases in between. This CDR3 is CASSLDVTGYGYTF. As DNA, the CDR3 is TGTGCCAGCAGCTTGGATGTTACAGGCTATGGCTACACCTTC. Filled out from reference TRBV5-6 and TRBJ1-2, the complete variable domain reads DAGVTQSPTHLIKTRGQQVTLRCSPKSGHDTVSWYQQALGQGPQFIFQYYEEEERQRGNFPDRFSGHQFPNYSSELNVNALLLGDSALYLCASSLDVTGYGYTFGSGTRLTVV.

The rearrangement joins TRBV6-5 to TRBJ1-2; possibly TRBD1 for D (6 bases). The germline CDR1 and CDR2 sequences are MNHEY and SVGAGI. Trimming left V 6 bases short and J 13 bases short, with 27 bases between. CDR3 length equals 15 residues. The CDR3 reads CASRDLSTGTSRGTF. In nucleotides, the CDR3 is TGTGCCAGCAGGGACTTGTCTACAGGGACCTCGAGGGGCACCTTC.

The V and J genes are TRBV7-7 and TRBJ2-1; 8 bases map to TRBD1. The V segment lost 5 bases and the J segment 9 bases; nucleotides outside the gene matches: 12. Germline V gene sequence: CDR1 SSHAT, CDR2 FNYEAQ (reference sequence). The CDR3 is 15 residues long. The CDR3 DNA reads TGTGCCAGCAGCCCAGGACAGGGTGCATTTGGTGAGCAGTTCTTC. This sequence encodes CASSPGQGAFGEQFF.

The rearrangement links TRBV7-9 to TRBJ1-1, with 9 positions matching TRBD1. Losses at the gene ends were 5 bases for V and 6 bases for J; bases not matched to a gene: 13. This CDR3 comprises 16 residues. CDR1 is SEHNR, CDR2 FQNEAQ, per germline (reference sequence). The CDR3 loop is CASSRPGQGRRAEAFF. CDR3 nucleotides: TGTGCCAGCAGCAGGCCGGGACAGGGAAGGAGGGCTGAAGCTTTCTTT.